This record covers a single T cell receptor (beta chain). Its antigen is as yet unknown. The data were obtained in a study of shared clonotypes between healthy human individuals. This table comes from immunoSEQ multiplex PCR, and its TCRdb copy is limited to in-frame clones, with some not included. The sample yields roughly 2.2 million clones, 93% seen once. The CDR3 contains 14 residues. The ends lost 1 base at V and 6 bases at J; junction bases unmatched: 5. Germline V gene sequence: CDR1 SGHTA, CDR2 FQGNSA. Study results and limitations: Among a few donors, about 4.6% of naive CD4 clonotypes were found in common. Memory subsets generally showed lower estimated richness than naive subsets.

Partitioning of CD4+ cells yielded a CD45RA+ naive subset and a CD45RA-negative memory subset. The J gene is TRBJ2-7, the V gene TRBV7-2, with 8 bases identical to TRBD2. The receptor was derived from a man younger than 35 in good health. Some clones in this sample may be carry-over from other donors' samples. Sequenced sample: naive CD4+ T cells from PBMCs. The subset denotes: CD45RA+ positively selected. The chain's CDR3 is CASSLGGLGVEQYF. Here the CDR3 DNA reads TGTGCCAGCAGCTTAGGGGGACTAGGGGTCGAGCAGTACTTC.